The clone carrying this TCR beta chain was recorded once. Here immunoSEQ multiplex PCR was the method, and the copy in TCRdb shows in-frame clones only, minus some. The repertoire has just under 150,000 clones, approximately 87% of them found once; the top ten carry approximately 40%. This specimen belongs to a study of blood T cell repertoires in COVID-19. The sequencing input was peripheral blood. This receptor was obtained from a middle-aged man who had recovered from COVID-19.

CDR3 DNA sequence: TGTGCCACCAGCAAACTACAGGGGAGCCGCACTGAAGCTTTCTTT. Protein sequence: CATSKLQGSRTEAFF. The chain recombines TRBV15 with TRBJ1-1; 7 nucleotides line up with TRBD1. Per the germline V gene, CDR1 is LNHNV and CDR2 is YYDKDF (reference sequence). Unmatched junction bases numbered 9, after V lost 4 bases and J lost 4 bases. This CDR3 has 15 amino acids.